The T cell receptor beta chain under discussion was sequenced for a study of blood T cell repertoires in COVID-19 (dated by TCRdb to 2018 to 2021). Some background on the complete study: Samples from collaborators originated in the United States, Italy and Spain and spanned both the acute and convalescent phases of COVID-19. The material from the prospective study consisted of cDNA or gDNA derived from T cells, B-cell-depleted T cells, or PBMCs. Deeply sampled blood TCRbeta repertoires from subjects exposed to, actively infected with, or recovered from COVID-19 were included in the dataset. The repertoires were released in a freely available public database meant as a resource for research on the immune response to SARS-CoV-2. Samples were obtained from the ongoing ImmuneRACE study (first 160 participants) and from roughly 1,300 subjects provided by 6 global collaborators. Sample metadata almost always included a de-identified subject ID, COVID-19 status, age in years and sex. HLA class I and class II types, where available, came from metadata supplied by the sample provider rather than from assay-based typing.

The collaborating institutions used their own protocols to collect whole blood in K2EDTA tubes. Collaborator samples were shipped for TCRbeta analysis as frozen whole blood, isolated PBMCs, or DNA extracted from either sample type. Study-level results and caveats: The amount of clinical and demographic metadata varied by source and participant and was provided uncurated.

V is pared back by 3 bases and J by 0 bases, with 15 bases lying between the germline termini. Based on the germline V gene, the CDR1 and CDR2 sequences are KGHSH and LQKENI. Including cysteine and phenylalanine, the CDR3 has 17 amino acids. The kept DNA is CDR3 alone, 51 bases in frame from the first base. The immunoSEQ Assay, a bias-controlled multiplex PCR, was used to amplify TCRbeta CDR3 regions from genomic DNA. Per the source publication's procedure: Nucleated cell counts per sample were estimated from amplification of reference gene primers within the assay. To quantify the absolute abundance of each unique TCRbeta CDR3 rearrangement, sequence reads were collapsed and filtered. Productive Simpson clonality was computed per sample as the square root of Simpson's diversity index over productive rearrangements. TCRdb stores this immuneACCESS table with in-frame sequences only. Part of the clones is absent; in the studies checked, under half of the shortfall reflects unresolved V genes, and no reason is known for the rest. V and J calls and clone size follow that table, whereas D and trimming were derived from the DNA. The sample records 90,000 to 120,000 clones, just under 85% of which are singletons. The ten largest clones add up to more than 3% of the sample.

As regards this clone: This receptor's antigen is unknown. It has no much larger one-base neighbor in the sample; base qualities were not kept.

The sequenced material came from peripheral blood. This TCR was sampled from a woman of 80 years or more with active or convalescent COVID-19. The chain employs TRBV18 and TRBJ1-3; tentative D gene TRBD1, with 5 bases matching. The CDR3 protein sequence reads: CASSPREGRSSGNTIYF. The DNA reads TGTGCCAGCTCACCCAGGGAGGGGAGGAGCTCTGGAAACACCATATATTTT.